The entry below describes one T cell receptor beta chain. Its target is not known. This record belongs to a study of monozygotic twins with inflammatory bowel disease. Broader study findings: Repertoires of patients may have been made more variable by differing immunosuppressive treatments. Repertoire similarity did not differ between concordant and discordant twins, possibly owing to limited power.

TCRdb reprocessed the 5' RACE reads, with one entry per CDR3 protein and no DNA. The record lists some 150,000 distinct CDR3 sequences, of which the ten most abundant hold 7.4%. This CDR3 is 13 amino acids long. The chain joins TRBV12-3 or TRBV12-4 to TRBJ2-3. The receptor was derived from a human donor with ulcerative colitis or Crohn's disease, or a healthy co-twin of an affected twin (not recorded which). Sample: blood. Here the CDR3 reads CASSLPNTDTQYF.